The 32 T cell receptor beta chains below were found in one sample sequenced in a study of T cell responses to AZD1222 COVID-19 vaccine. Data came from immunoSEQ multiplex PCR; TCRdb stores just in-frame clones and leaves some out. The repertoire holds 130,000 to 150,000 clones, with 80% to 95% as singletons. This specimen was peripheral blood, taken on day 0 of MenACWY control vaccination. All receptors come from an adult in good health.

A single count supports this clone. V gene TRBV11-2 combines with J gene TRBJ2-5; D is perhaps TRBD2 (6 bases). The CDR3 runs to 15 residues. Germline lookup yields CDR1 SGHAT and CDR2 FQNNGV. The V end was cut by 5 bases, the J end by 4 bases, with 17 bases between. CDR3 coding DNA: TGTGCCAGCAGCGGAGGAGGGGCAGGCAGAGAGACCCAGTACTTC. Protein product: CASSGGGAGRETQYF.

Here the CDR3 DNA reads TGTGCCTGGAGCACGTCCGGGGGCTATGGCTACACCTTC. This encodes CAWSTSGGYGYTF. The chain has TRBV30 and TRBJ1-2; weak D call: TRBD1 (5 bases). Trimming took 3 bases from V and 4 from J, leaving 12 bases between them. The CDR3 consists of 13 residues. Germline CDR1 reads GTSNPN; CDR2 reads SVGIG (reference sequence). Together with reference TRBV30 and TRBJ1-2, the CDR3 gives the full variable domain: SQTIHQWPATLVQPVGSPLSLECTVEGTSNPNLYWYRQAAGRGLQLLFYSVGIGQISSEVPQNLSASRPQDRQFILSSKKLLLSDSGFYLCAWSTSGGYGYTFGSGTRLTVV.

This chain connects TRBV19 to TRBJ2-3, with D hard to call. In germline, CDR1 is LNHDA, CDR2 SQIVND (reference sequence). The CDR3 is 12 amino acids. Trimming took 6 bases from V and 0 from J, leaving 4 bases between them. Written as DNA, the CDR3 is TGTGCCAGTAGGCAAAGCACAGATACGCAGTATTTT. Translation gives CASRQSTDTQYF.

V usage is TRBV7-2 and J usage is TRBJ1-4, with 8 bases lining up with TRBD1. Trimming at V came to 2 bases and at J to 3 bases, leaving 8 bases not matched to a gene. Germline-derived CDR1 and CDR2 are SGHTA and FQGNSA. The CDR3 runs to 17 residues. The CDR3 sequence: CASSLTGQAFANEKLFF. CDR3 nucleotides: TGTGCCAGCAGCTTAACGGGACAGGCCTTTGCTAATGAAAAACTGTTTTTT.

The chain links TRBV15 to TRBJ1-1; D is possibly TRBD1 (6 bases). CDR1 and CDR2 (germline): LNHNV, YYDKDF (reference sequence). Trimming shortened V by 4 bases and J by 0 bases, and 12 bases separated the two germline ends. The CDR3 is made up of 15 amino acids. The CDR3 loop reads CATSTRTEVNTEAFF. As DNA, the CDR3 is TGTGCCACCAGCACCCGGACAGAGGTGAACACTGAAGCTTTCTTT. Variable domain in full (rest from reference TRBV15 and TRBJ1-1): DAMVIQNPRYQVTQFGKPVTLSCSQTLNHNVMYWYQQKSSQAPKLLFHYYDKDFNNEADTPDNFQSRRPNTSFCFLDIRSPGLGDTAMYLCATSTRTEVNTEAFFGQGTRLTVV.

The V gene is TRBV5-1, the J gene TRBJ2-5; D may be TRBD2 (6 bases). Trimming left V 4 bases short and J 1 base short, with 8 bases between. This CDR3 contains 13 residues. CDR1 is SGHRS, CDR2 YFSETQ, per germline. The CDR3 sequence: CASSAGLQETQYF. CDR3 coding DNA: TGCGCCAGCAGCGCGGGACTCCAAGAGACCCAGTACTTC. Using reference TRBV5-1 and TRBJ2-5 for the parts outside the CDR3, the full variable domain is KAGVTQTPRYLIKTRGQQVTLSCSPISGHRSVSWYQQTPGQGLQFLFEYFSETQRNKGNFPGRFSGRQFSNSRSEMNVSTLELGDSALYLCASSAGLQETQYFGPGTRLLVL.

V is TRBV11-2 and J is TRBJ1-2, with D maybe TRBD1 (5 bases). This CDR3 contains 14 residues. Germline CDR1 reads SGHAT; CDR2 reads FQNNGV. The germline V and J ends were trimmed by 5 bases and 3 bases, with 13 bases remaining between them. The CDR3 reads CASSPRTGYYGYTF. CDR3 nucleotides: TGTGCCAGCAGCCCTCGTACAGGCTACTATGGCTACACCTTC.

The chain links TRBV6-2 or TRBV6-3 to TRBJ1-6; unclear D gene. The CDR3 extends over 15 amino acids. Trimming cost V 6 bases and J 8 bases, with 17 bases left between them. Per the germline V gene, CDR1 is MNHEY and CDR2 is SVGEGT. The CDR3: CASSSRRSGDSPLHF. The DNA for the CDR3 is TGTGCCAGCAGCTCTAGACGGAGTGGGGATTCACCCCTCCACTTT.

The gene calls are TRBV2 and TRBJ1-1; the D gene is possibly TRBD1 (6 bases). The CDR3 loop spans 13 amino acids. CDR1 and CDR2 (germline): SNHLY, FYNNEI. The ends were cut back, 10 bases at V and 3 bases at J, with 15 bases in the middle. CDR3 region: CANRQVTYTEAFF. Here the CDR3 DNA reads TGTGCCAACCGACAGGTAACTTACACTGAAGCTTTCTTT.

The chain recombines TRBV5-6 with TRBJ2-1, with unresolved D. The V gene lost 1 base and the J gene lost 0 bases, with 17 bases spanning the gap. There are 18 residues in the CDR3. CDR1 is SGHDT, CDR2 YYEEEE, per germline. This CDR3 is CASSLPGDLLSSYNEQFF. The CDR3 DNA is TGTGCCAGCAGCTTGCCCGGCGATCTTCTTAGCTCCTACAATGAGCAGTTCTTC.

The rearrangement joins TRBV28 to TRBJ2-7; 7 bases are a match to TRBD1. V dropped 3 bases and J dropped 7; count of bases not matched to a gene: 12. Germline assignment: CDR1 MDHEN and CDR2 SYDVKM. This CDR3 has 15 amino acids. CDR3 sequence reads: CASSFLSSTGKEQYF. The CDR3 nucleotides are TGTGCCAGCAGTTTTCTATCCTCGACAGGGAAGGAGCAGTACTTC.

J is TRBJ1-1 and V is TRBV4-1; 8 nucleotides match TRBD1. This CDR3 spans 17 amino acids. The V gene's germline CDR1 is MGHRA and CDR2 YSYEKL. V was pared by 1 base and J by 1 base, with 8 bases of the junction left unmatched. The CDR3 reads CASSQGDRGRRNTEAFF. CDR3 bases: TGCGCCAGCAGCCAAGGTGACAGGGGAAGGCGGAACACTGAAGCTTTCTTT.

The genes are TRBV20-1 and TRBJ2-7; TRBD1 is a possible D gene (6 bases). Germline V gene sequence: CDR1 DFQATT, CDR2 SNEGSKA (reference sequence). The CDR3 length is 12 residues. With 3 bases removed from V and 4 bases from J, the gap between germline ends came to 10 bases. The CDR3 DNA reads TGCAGTGCTAGTAGGGGGATTTACGAGCAGTACTTC. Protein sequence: CSASRGIYEQYF.

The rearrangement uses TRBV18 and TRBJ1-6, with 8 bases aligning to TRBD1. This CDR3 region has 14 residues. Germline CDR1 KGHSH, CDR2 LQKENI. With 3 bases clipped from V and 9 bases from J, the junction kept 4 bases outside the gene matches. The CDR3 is CASSPRGRVSPLHF. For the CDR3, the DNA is TGTGCCAGCTCACCCAGGGGGCGCGTTTCACCCCTCCACTTT. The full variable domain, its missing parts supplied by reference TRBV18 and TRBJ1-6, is NAGVMQNPRHLVRRRGQEARLRCSPMKGHSHVYWYRQLPEEGLKFMVYLQKENIIDESGMPKERFSAEFPKEGPSILRIQQVVRGDSAAYFCASSPRGRVSPLHFGNGTRLTVT.

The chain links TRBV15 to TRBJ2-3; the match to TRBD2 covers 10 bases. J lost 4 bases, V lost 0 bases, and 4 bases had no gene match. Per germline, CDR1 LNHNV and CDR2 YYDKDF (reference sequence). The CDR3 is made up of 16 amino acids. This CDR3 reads CATSRDIAGGADTQYF. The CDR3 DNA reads TGTGCCACCAGCAGAGATATAGCGGGAGGAGCAGATACGCAGTATTTT.

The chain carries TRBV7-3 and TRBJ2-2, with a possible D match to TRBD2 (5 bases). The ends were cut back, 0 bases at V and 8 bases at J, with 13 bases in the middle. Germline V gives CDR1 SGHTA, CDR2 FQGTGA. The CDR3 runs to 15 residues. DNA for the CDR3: TGTGCCAGCAGCTTAACCCGGGGATCCGCAGGGGAGCTGTTTTTT. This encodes CASSLTRGSAGELFF.

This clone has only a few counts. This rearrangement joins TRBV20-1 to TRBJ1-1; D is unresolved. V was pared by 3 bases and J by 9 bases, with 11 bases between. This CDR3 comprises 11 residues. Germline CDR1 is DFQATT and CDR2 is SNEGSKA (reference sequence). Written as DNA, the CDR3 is TGCAGTGCTAGGCGGCAGGCAAAAGCTTTCTTT. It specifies CSARRQAKAFF.

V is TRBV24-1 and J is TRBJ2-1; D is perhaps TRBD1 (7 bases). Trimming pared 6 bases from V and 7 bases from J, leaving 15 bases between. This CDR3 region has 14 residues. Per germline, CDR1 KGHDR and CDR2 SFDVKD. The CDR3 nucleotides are TGTGCCACCAGTACGGCCAGGGGGAGGAATGAGCAGTTCTTC. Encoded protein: CATSTARGRNEQFF.

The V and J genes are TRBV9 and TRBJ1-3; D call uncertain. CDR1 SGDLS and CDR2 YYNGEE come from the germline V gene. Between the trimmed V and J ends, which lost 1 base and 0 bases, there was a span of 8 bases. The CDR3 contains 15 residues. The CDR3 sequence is CASSVLANSGNTIYF. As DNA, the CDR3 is TGTGCCAGCAGCGTACTGGCCAACTCTGGAAACACCATATATTTT.

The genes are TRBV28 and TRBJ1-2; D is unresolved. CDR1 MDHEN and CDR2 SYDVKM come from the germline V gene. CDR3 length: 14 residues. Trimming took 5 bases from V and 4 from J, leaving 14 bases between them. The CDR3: CASSTLVDSYGYTF. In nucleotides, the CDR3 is TGTGCCAGCAGTACCTTGGTCGACTCCTATGGCTACACCTTC.

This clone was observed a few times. In DNA, the CDR3 is TGTGCCAGCAGCCAAGGAGGACAGGGGCTGGAGGAGCAGTACTTC. Translation gives CASSQGGQGLEEQYF. The rearrangement uses TRBV4-2 and TRBJ2-7, with 9 positions matching TRBD1. Germline CDR1 and CDR2: LGHNA and YNFKEQ. The V gene end was trimmed by 1 base and the J gene end by 7 bases; junction bases not matched to a gene: 8. The CDR3 is 15 residues long.

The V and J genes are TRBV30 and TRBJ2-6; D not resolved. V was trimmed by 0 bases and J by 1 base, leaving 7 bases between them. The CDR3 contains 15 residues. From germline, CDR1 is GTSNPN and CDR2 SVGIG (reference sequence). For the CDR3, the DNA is TGTGCCTGGAGTGTACTGGGGTCTGGGGCCAACGTCCTGACTTTC. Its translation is CAWSVLGSGANVLTF.

The CDR3 reads CASSLGGGSYNEQFF. CDR3 in DNA: TGTGCCAGCAGTTTAGGGGGAGGATCCTACAATGAGCAGTTCTTC. This chain uses TRBV27 with TRBJ2-1; D perhaps matches TRBD2 (6 bases). CDR3 length: 15 residues. Germline V gene sequence: CDR1 MNHEY, CDR2 SMNVEV (reference sequence). V lost 2 bases to trimming and J lost 1 base, with 9 bases between them.

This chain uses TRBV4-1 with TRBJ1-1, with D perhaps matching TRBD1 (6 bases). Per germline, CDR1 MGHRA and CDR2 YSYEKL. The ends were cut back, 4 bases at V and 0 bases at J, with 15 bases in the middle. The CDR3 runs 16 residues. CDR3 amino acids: CASSPRGDTMNTEAFF. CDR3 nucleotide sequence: TGCGCCAGCAGCCCCCGCGGGGACACTATGAACACTGAAGCTTTCTTT.

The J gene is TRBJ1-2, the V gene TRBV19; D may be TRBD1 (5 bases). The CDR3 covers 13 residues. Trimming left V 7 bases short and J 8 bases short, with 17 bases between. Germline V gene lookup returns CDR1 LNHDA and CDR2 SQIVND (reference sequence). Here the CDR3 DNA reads TGTGCCAGTAACCGCGCCAGGGCGGAAGGCTACACCTTC. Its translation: CASNRARAEGYTF.

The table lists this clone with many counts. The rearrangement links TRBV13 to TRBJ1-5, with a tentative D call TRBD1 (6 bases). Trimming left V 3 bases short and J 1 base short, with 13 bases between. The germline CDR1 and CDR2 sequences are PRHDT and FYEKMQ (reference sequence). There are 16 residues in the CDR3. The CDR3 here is CASSFGRGRSNQPQHF. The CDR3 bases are TGTGCCAGCAGCTTCGGCAGGGGCCGGAGCAATCAGCCCCAGCATTTT.

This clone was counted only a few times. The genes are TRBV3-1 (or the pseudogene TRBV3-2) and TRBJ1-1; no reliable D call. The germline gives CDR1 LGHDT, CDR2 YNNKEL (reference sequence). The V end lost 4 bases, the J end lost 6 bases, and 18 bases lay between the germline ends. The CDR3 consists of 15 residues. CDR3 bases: TGTGCCAGCAGCCTTTCTTGGAGCAGCCTGCCTGAAGCTTTCTTT. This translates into CASSLSWSSLPEAFF.

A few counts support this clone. CDR3 in DNA: TGTGCCAGCACCCGGGACAGGGGACGAAATCAGCCCCAGCATTTT. Translating it yields CASTRDRGRNQPQHF. This sequence joins TRBV6-5 and TRBJ1-5, with 10 positions matching TRBD1. The CDR3 spans 15 residues. The trim removed 7 bases at V and 4 bases at J, leaving 7 bases unmatched. Germline V gene lookup returns CDR1 MNHEY and CDR2 SVGAGI.

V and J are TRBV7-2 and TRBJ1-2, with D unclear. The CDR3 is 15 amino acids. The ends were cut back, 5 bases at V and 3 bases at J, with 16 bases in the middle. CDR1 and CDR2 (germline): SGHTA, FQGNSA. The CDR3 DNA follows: TGTGCCAGCAGCCTCCTTTTCAGAGCCGACTATGGCTACACCTTC. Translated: CASSLLFRADYGYTF. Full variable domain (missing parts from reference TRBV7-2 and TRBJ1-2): GAGVSQSPSNKVTEKGKDVELRCDPISGHTALYWYRQSLGQGLEFLIYFQGNSAPDKSGLPSDRFSAERTGGSVSTLTIQRTQQEDSAVYLCASSLLFRADYGYTFGSGTRLTVV.

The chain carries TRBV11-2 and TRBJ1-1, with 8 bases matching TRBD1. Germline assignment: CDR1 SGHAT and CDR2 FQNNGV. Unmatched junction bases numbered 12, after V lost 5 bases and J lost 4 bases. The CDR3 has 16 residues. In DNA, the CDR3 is TGTGCCAGCAGCCACGGACAGGGACTGTTGAGCACTGAAGCTTTCTTT. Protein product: CASSHGQGLLSTEAFF.

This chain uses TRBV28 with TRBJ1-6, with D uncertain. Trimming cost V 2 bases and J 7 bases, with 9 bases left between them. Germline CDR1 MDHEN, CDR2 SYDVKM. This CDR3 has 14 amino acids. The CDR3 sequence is CASSLGLKNSPLHF. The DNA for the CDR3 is TGTGCCAGCAGTTTAGGGCTGAAAAATTCACCCCTCCACTTT.

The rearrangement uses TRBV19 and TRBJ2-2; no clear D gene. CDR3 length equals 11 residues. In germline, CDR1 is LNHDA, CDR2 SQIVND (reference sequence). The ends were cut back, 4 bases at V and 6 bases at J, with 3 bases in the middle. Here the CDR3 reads CASSRSGELFF. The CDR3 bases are TGTGCCAGTAGTAGGTCCGGGGAGCTGTTTTTT.